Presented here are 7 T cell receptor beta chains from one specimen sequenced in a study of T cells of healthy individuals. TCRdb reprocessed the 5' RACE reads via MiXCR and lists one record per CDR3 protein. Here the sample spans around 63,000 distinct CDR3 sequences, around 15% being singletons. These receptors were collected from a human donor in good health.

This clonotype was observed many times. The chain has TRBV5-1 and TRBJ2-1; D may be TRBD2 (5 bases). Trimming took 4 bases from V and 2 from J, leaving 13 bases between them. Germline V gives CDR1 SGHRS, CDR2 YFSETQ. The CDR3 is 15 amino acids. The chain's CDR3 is CASSPVEGPYNEQFF. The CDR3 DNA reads TGCGCCAGCAGCCCGGTTGAGGGCCCCTACAATGAGCAGTTCTTC.

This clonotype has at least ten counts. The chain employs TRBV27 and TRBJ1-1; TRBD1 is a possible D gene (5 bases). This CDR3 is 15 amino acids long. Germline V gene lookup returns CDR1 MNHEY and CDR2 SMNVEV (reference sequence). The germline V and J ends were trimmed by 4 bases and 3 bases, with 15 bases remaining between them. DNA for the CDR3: TGTGCCAGCAGTTCCTCCAGGGTAACCGACACTGAAGCTTTCTTT. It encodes CASSSSRVTDTEAFF.

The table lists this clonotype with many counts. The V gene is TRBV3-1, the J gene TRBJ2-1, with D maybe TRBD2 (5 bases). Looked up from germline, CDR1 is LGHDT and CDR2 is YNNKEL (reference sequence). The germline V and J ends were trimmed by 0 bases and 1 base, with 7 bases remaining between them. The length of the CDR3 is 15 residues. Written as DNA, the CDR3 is TGTGCCAGCAGCCAAGATGAGGGTTCCTACAATGAGCAGTTCTTC. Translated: CASSQDEGSYNEQFF.

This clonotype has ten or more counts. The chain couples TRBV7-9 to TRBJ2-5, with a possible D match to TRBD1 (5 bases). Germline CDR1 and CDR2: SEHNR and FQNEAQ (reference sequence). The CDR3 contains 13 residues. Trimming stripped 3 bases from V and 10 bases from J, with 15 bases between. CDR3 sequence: CASSLNSLGDQYF. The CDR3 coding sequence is TGTGCCAGCAGCTTGAATTCCCTAGGGGACCAGTACTTC.

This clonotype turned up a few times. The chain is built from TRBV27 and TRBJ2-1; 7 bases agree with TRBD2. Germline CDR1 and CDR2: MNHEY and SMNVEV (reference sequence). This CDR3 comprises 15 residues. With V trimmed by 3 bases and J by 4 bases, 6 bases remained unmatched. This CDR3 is CASSLVGDYYNEQFF. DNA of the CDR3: TGTGCCAGCAGTTTGGTGGGGGACTATTACAATGAGCAGTTCTTC.

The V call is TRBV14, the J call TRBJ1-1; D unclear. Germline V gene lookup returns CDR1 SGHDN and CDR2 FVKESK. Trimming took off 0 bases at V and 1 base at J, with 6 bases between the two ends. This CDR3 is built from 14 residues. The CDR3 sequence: CASSQDIGNTEAFF. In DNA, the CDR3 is TGTGCCAGCAGCCAAGATATAGGGAACACTGAAGCTTTCTTT.

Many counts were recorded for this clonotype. The CDR3 coding sequence is TGTGCCACCAGTGATGGGGTCGGCACTGAAGCTTTCTTT. Its protein is CATSDGVGTEAFF. V gene TRBV24-1 combines with J gene TRBJ1-1; D gene unclear. The V and J ends lost 3 bases and 4 bases respectively, with 8 bases between them. The CDR3 is 13 amino acids. The germline V gene has CDR1 KGHDR and CDR2 SFDVKD.